Each of the 20 T cell receptor beta chains below was sequenced from the same sample in a study of T cell responses to AZD1222 COVID-19 vaccine (dated by TCRdb to 2020 to 2023). Reading the label with the study, this specimen's time point is: about 28 days (+/-7) after the second vaccine dose. The treatment or condition label for this specimen denotes: meningococcal conjugate vaccine given as trial control. Receptor amplification or capture employed the immunoSEQ multiplex PCR assay. In its TCRdb copy, this immuneACCESS table keeps in-frame sequences only and misses some clones. Where compared with another copy, unresolved V genes explain less than half of these, and the others have no known cause. Here the sample has approximately 180,000 clones; around 90% occur a single time. The top ten clones comprise 3.6% of the sample. The sample in question was peripheral blood, obtained 28 days after the second dose of the MenACWY control vaccine. Receptor source: an adult who received the MenACWY meningococcal vaccine as a control.

The genes are TRBV7-2 and TRBJ2-7; 11 nucleotides line up with TRBD2. V shed 5 bases and J 2 bases; nucleotides not matched to a gene: 8. Germline V gene data show CDR1 as SGHTA and CDR2 as FQGNSA. This CDR3 comprises 16 residues. CDR3 bases: TGTGCCAGCAGCCCCCCTAGCGGGAGGCCTCCCTACGAGCAGTACTTC. This gives the protein CASSPPSGRPPYEQYF. Together with reference TRBV7-2 and TRBJ2-7, the CDR3 gives the full variable domain: GAGVSQSPSNKVTEKGKDVELRCDPISGHTALYWYRQSLGQGLEFLIYFQGNSAPDKSGLPSDRFSAERTGGSVSTLTIQRTQQEDSAVYLCASSPPSGRPPYEQYFGPGTRLTVT.

The V call is TRBV18, the J call TRBJ1-1; D not certain. V lost 3 bases and J 3 bases, leaving 11 bases between the germline ends. The CDR3 has 14 residues. Germline V gene sequence: CDR1 KGHSH, CDR2 LQKENI. CDR3 in DNA: TGTGCCAGCTCACCCCCCCTGGCCTACACTGAAGCTTTCTTT. As protein: CASSPPLAYTEAFF.

V usage is TRBV9 and J usage is TRBJ1-5, with TRBD1 as a possible D gene (6 bases). V lost 3 bases and J 5 bases, leaving 9 bases between the germline ends. Germline assignment: CDR1 SGDLS and CDR2 YYNGEE. The CDR3 covers 13 residues. CDR3 amino acids: CASSGGADQPQHF. As DNA, the CDR3 is TGTGCCAGCAGCGGGGGGGCCGATCAGCCCCAGCATTTT.

This sequence joins TRBV15 and TRBJ1-2, with D tentatively TRBD1 (5 bases). The ends were cut back, 1 base at V and 7 bases at J, with 13 bases in the middle. This CDR3 is built from 14 residues. Germline values: CDR1 LNHNV, CDR2 YYDKDF (reference sequence). CDR3 residues: CATSRGGTVGGYTF. The CDR3 bases are TGTGCCACCAGCAGAGGGGGGACCGTCGGTGGCTACACCTTC.

The chain is built from TRBV24-1 and TRBJ2-1, with D possibly being TRBD2 (6 bases). CDR1 is KGHDR, CDR2 SFDVKD, per germline. CDR3 length: 14 residues. The ends were cut back, 4 bases at V and 8 bases at J, with 14 bases in the middle. The CDR3 region has the DNA TGTGCCACCAGTGAATCCGGAGGGCTCGATGAGCAGTTCTTC. Translation: CATSESGGLDEQFF.

The chain has TRBV19 and TRBJ1-6; D not resolved. V was trimmed by 5 bases and J by 7 bases, leaving 21 bases between them. CDR3 length: 17 amino acids. Germline values: CDR1 LNHDA, CDR2 SQIVND (reference sequence). CDR3 nucleotide sequence: TGTGCCAGTAGTTCAACCCGCGGGGTAAATCGGAATTCACCCCTCCACTTT. Its protein is CASSSTRGVNRNSPLHF.

This chain joins TRBV9 and TRBJ2-1; either TRBD1 or TRBD2 may supply D (6 bases each). CDR3 length: 13 amino acids. Germline V lookup: CDR1 SGDLS, CDR2 YYNGEE. V lost 8 bases and J 6 bases, leaving 15 bases between the germline ends. CDR3 nucleotide sequence: TGTGCCAGGGTAGGGGGGCGGCGCAATGAGCAGTTCTTC. It yields the protein CARVGGRRNEQFF.

The CDR3 here is CASSLVKGDTEAFF. CDR3 nucleotides: TGTGCCAGCAGCTTAGTAAAGGGAGACACTGAAGCTTTCTTT. J is TRBJ1-1 and V is TRBV7-2; no definite D call. Trimming removed 1 base from V and 3 bases from J, with 9 bases in between. The CDR3 covers 14 residues. Germline V gene lookup returns CDR1 SGHTA and CDR2 FQGNSA.

The CDR3 sequence: CASSHGRGSEAFF. The DNA for the CDR3 is TGTGCCAGCAGTCACGGACGGGGGTCTGAAGCTTTCTTT. The chain couples TRBV6-4 to TRBJ1-1; tentatively, D is TRBD1 (5 bases). Germline V lookup: CDR1 MRHNA, CDR2 SNTAGT. The germline V and J ends were trimmed by 5 bases and 6 bases, with 13 bases remaining between them. The CDR3 runs 13 residues.

The rearrangement links TRBV25-1 to TRBJ2-7; TRBD2 aligns across 8 bases. Trimming at V came to 5 bases and at J to 0 bases, leaving 6 bases not matched to a gene. This CDR3 has 15 amino acids. Germline lookup yields CDR1 MGHDK and CDR2 SYGVNS. The CDR3, as DNA: TGTGCCAGCAGTCCGGGGGGGTTCCCCTCCTACGAGCAGTACTTC. Its protein product is CASSPGGFPSYEQYF.

The chain recombines TRBV7-8 with TRBJ1-5, with 7 nucleotides matching TRBD1. Germline loops: CDR1 SGHVS, CDR2 FQNEAQ. V shed 6 bases and J 0 bases; nucleotides not matched to a gene: 2. The CDR3 length is 14 residues. The CDR3 is CASRGQSSNQPQHF. CDR3 DNA sequence: TGTGCCAGCAGGGGACAGTCTAGCAATCAGCCCCAGCATTTT.

This rearrangement joins TRBV3-1 (or the pseudogene TRBV3-2) to TRBJ2-1, with 8 bases aligning to TRBD2. Germline values: CDR1 LGHDT, CDR2 YNNKEL (reference sequence). The trim removed 2 bases at V and 1 base at J, leaving 1 base unmatched. The CDR3 extends over 15 amino acids. CDR3 sequence reads: CASSQIAGSYNEQFF. Written as DNA, the CDR3 is TGTGCCAGCAGCCAAATAGCGGGATCCTACAATGAGCAGTTCTTC.

J is TRBJ2-3 and V is TRBV7-2; 8 nucleotides match TRBD2. The CDR3 is 15 amino acids. CDR1 and CDR2 from the germline V gene are SGHTA and FQGNSA. J lost 4 bases, V lost 6 bases, and 9 bases had no gene match. This chain's CDR3 is CASRPGRARADTQYF. CDR3 DNA sequence: TGTGCCAGCAGACCCGGGAGGGCCAGGGCAGATACGCAGTATTTT.

The chain joins TRBV20-1 to TRBJ1-1; D remains ambiguous. CDR1 and CDR2 (germline): DFQATT, SNEGSKA (reference sequence). The CDR3 consists of 10 residues. V lost 6 bases and J 4 bases, leaving 6 bases between the germline ends. The DNA of the CDR3 is TGCAGTGCCCCTGGCACTGAAGCTTTCTTT. Translated: CSAPGTEAFF.

The V call is TRBV11-3, the J call TRBJ2-1; the D call may be TRBD1 or TRBD2 (5 bases each). Germline CDR1 SGHNT, CDR2 YENEEA. V was cut by 8 bases and J by 6 bases, with 14 bases left in between. The CDR3 length is 13 residues. The CDR3 region has the DNA TGTGCCAGCCGCGGCCCTGGGGGCAATGAGCAGTTCTTC. Translated, it gives CASRGPGGNEQFF.

The count of this clone is one. The rearrangement links TRBV5-1 to TRBJ2-1, with 9 positions matching TRBD2. This CDR3 has 15 residues. The germline CDR1 and CDR2 sequences are SGHRS and YFSETQ. Trimming at V came to 2 bases and at J to 6 bases, leaving 6 bases not matched to a gene. The CDR3 DNA follows: TGCGCCAGCAGCTTTAGCGGGAGCGAGGCCAATGAGCAGTTCTTC. It specifies CASSFSGSEANEQFF.

The V and J genes are TRBV12-3 or TRBV12-4 and TRBJ2-7; no clear D gene. CDR3 length: 12 amino acids. Trimming removed 4 bases at V and 7 bases at J, with 11 bases between. CDR3 amino acids: CASSSQRREQYF. In nucleotides, the CDR3 is TGTGCCAGCAGTTCCCAGCGTCGGGAGCAGTACTTC.

The V and J genes are TRBV5-4 and TRBJ2-7, with D possibly being TRBD2 (6 bases). The V gene's germline CDR1 is SGHNT and CDR2 YYREEE (reference sequence). V was clipped by 3 bases and J by 2 bases, with 15 bases between them. This CDR3 is 15 amino acids long. The CDR3 DNA follows: TGTGCCAGCAGCTCGGGACTCCTAGGGCCCTACGAGCAGTACTTC. It yields the protein CASSSGLLGPYEQYF.

V and J are TRBV19 and TRBJ2-5, with D possibly being TRBD1 or TRBD2 (5 bases each). This CDR3 has 13 amino acids. Germline assignment: CDR1 LNHDA and CDR2 SQIVND (reference sequence). V lost 8 bases, J lost 1 base, and 11 bases lay in between. The CDR3 nucleotides read TGTGCCAGTGCTCAGGGACCCCAAGAGACCCAGTACTTC. It specifies CASAQGPQETQYF.

V and J are TRBV7-9 and TRBJ2-3; D gene unclear. Trimming cost V 1 base and J 2 bases, with 16 bases left between them. CDR1 and CDR2 (germline): SEHNR, FQNEAQ (reference sequence). This CDR3 is 17 amino acids long. The CDR3 coding sequence is TGTGCCAGCAGCTTAGGTTTTGCGGAGCTATTCACAGATACGCAGTATTTT. Translated, it gives CASSLGFAELFTDTQYF.